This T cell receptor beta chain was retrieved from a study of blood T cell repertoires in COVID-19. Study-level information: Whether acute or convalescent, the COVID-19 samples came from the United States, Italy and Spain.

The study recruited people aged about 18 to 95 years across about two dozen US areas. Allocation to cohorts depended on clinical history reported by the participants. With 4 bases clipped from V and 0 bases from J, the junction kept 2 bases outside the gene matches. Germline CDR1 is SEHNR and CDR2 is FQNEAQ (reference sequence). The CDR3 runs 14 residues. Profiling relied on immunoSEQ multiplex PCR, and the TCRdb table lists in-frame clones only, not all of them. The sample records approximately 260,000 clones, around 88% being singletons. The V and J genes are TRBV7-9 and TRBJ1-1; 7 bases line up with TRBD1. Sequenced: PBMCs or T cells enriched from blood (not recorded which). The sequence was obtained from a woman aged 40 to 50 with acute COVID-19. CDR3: CASSYTGVNTEAFF. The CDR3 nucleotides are TGTGCCAGCAGCTACACAGGGGTGAACACTGAAGCTTTCTTT.